The 11 T cell receptor beta chains below all came from one sample that was sequenced in a study of T cells in Graves' hyperthyroidism and ophthalmopathy. RNA transcripts served as the template for amplifying TCR beta CDR3 regions. First-round RT-PCR with HTBI primers amplified the TCR CDR3 region. One entry per CDR3 protein results from TCRdb running MiXCR on the multiplex PCR reads. The repertoire includes fewer than 750,000 distinct CDR3 sequences, about 15% of them detected once, and approximately 4.3% sits in the top ten. The sequenced sample consisted of blood. The origin of the receptors is a woman aged 35 to 49 with Graves' ophthalmopathy.

At least ten counts were recorded for this clonotype. This chain uses TRBV27 with TRBJ2-2, with D maybe TRBD1 (5 bases). V gave up 4 bases and J gave up 3 bases, with 12 bases separating them. The CDR3 extends over 15 amino acids. From germline, CDR1 is MNHEY and CDR2 SMNVEV (reference sequence). The CDR3: CASSSPTRDTGELFF. CDR3 nucleotides: TGTGCCAGCAGTTCCCCGACCAGGGACACCGGGGAGCTGTTTTTT.

This clonotype has ten or more counts. The chain is built from TRBV5-1 and TRBJ1-1; 7 bases agree with TRBD1. This CDR3 has 14 amino acids. V gave up 4 bases and J gave up 3 bases; unmatched junction bases: 6. Germline values: CDR1 SGHRS, CDR2 YFSETQ. The CDR3 sequence: CASSGPQGDTEAFF. As DNA, the CDR3 is TGCGCCAGCAGCGGACCTCAGGGGGACACTGAAGCTTTCTTT.

This clonotype has a count of ten or more. The gene calls are TRBV7-2 and TRBJ1-1, with 8 bases fitting TRBD1. Per germline, CDR1 SGHTA and CDR2 FQGNSA. The CDR3 sequence is 15 residues long. The trim removed 0 bases at V and 4 bases at J, leaving 4 bases unmatched. CDR3 protein: CASSLASGGFTEAFF. CDR3 bases: TGTGCCAGCAGCTTAGCCTCAGGGGGCTTCACTGAAGCTTTCTTT.

This chain joins TRBV20-1 and TRBJ2-2, with 8 bases aligning to TRBD2. The germline V gene encodes CDR1 DFQATT and CDR2 SNEGSKA (reference sequence). This CDR3 is built from 15 residues. The V and J ends lost 2 bases and 2 bases, in that order; junction bases with no gene match: 4. For the CDR3, the DNA is TGCAGTGCTAGACTAGCGGGTTTAAACACCGGGGAGCTGTTTTTT. As protein: CSARLAGLNTGELFF.

This clonotype was counted between two and nine times. CDR3 loop: CASSHRNMAAYEQYF. CDR3 nucleotides: TGTGCCAGCAGTCATAGAAATATGGCCGCGTACGAGCAGTACTTC. The chain recombines TRBV12-3 or TRBV12-4 with TRBJ2-7; D not resolved. The V end lost 5 bases, the J end lost 4 bases, and 18 bases lay between the germline ends. This CDR3 region has 15 residues.

This clonotype was recorded many times. The rearrangement links TRBV28 to TRBJ2-5; D possibly corresponds to TRBD2 (5 bases). The CDR3 spans 12 residues. Trimming stripped 3 bases from V and 5 bases from J, with 7 bases between. Germline V CDR1 and CDR2: MDHEN, SYDVKM. CDR3 region: CASSFPGETQYF. The CDR3 nucleotides read TGTGCCAGCAGTTTTCCGGGGGAGACCCAGTACTTC.

This clonotype occurred many times. The V gene is TRBV15, the J gene TRBJ1-1; the match to TRBD1 covers 9 bases. Per the germline V gene, CDR1 is LNHNV and CDR2 is YYDKDF (reference sequence). There are 15 residues in the CDR3. V dropped 1 base and J dropped 3; count of bases not matched to a gene: 3. CDR3 loop: CATSRAGTGYTEAFF. The CDR3 DNA reads as TGTGCCACCAGCAGAGCCGGGACAGGGTACACTGAAGCTTTCTTT. The full variable domain, completed using reference TRBV15 and TRBJ1-1, is DAMVIQNPRYQVTQFGKPVTLSCSQTLNHNVMYWYQQKSSQAPKLLFHYYDKDFNNEADTPDNFQSRRPNTSFCFLDIRSPGLGDTAMYLCATSRAGTGYTEAFFGQGTRLTVV.

J is TRBJ2-7 and V is TRBV4-2, with 8 nucleotides matching TRBD2. J was trimmed by 3 bases and V by 2 bases; bases with no gene match: 6. This CDR3 region has 15 residues. Per germline, CDR1 LGHNA and CDR2 YNFKEQ. CDR3 coding DNA: TGTGCCAGCAGCCAAACGGCGGGAGGAAGCTACGAGCAGTACTTC. Translation gives CASSQTAGGSYEQYF.

In its sample, this clonotype was seen many times. The chain recombines TRBV19 with TRBJ1-2; no reliable D call. This CDR3 spans 12 amino acids. The V gene's germline CDR1 is LNHDA and CDR2 SQIVND (reference sequence). V lost 8 bases, J lost 3 bases, and 10 bases lay in between. CDR3 amino acids: CASSENDYGYTF. CDR3 bases: TGTGCCAGTTCGGAAAATGACTATGGCTACACCTTC.

This clonotype was detected many times. CDR3 amino acids: CASSYGETPYEQYF. CDR3 DNA sequence: TGTGCCAGCAGTTACGGGGAGACGCCTTACGAGCAGTACTTC. This chain uses TRBV6-2 or TRBV6-3 with TRBJ2-7; D perhaps matches TRBD2 (5 bases). CDR3 length equals 14 residues. Trimming cost V 2 bases and J 4 bases, with 12 bases left between them. Per the germline V gene, CDR1 is MNHEY and CDR2 is SVGEGT.

This clonotype was detected ten times or more. V and J are TRBV29-1 and TRBJ2-7; D unclear. The CDR3 is 14 amino acids. Germline V CDR1 and CDR2: SQVTM, ANQGSEA. V was trimmed by 4 bases and J by 0 bases, leaving 13 bases between them. The CDR3 sequence: CSVGFLYDSYEQYF. As DNA, the CDR3 is TGCAGCGTTGGTTTTCTCTACGACTCCTACGAGCAGTACTTC.